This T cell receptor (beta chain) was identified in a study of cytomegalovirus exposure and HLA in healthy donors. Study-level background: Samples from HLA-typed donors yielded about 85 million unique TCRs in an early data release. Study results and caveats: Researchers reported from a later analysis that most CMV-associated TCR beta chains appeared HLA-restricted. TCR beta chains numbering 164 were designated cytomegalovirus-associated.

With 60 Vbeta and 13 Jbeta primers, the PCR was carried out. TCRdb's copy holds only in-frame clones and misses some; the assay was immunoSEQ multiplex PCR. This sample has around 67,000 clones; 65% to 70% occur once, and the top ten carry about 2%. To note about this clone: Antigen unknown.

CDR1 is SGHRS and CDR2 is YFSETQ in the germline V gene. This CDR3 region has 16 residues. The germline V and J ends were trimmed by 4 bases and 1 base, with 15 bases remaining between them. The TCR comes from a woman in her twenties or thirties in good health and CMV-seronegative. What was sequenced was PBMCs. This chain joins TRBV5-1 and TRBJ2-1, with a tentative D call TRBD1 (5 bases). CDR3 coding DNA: TGCGCCAGCAGCCTCAGGACAAGTGTGTCCTACAATGAGCAGTTCTTC. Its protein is CASSLRTSVSYNEQFF.